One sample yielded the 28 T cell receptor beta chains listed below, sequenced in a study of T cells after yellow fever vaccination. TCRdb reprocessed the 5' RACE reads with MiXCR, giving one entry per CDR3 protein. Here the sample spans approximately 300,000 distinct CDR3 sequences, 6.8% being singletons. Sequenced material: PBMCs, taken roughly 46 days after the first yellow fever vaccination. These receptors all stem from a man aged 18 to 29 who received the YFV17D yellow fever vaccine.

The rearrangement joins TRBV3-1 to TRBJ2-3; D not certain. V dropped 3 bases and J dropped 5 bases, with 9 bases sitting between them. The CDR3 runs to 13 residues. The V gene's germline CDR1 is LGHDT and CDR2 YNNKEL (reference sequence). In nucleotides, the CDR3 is TGTGCCAGCAGCCAGCAGACTGAAGATACGCAGTATTTT. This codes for CASSQQTEDTQYF.

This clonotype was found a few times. CDR3: CASRPDRGTDTQYF. The CDR3 DNA sequence: TGTGCCAGCAGGCCCGACAGGGGAACAGATACGCAGTATTTT. V and J are TRBV6-2 or TRBV6-3 and TRBJ2-3, with 8 positions matching TRBD1. This CDR3 spans 14 amino acids. The germline V gene has CDR1 MNHEY and CDR2 SVGEGT. Losses at the gene ends were 6 bases for V and 3 bases for J; bases not matched to a gene: 5.

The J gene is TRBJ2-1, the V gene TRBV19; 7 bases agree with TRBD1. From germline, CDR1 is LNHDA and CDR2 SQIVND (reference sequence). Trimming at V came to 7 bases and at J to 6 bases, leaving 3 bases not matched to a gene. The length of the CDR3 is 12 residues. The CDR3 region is CASMKGANEQFF. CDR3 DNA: TGTGCCAGTATGAAGGGGGCCAATGAGCAGTTCTTC.

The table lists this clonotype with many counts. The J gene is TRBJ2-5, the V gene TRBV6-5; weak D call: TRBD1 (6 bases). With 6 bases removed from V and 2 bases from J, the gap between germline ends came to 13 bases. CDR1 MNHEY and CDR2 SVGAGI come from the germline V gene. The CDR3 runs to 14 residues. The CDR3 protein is CASSQTTGQETQYF. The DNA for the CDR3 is TGTGCCAGCAGCCAAACGACAGGACAAGAGACCCAGTACTTC.

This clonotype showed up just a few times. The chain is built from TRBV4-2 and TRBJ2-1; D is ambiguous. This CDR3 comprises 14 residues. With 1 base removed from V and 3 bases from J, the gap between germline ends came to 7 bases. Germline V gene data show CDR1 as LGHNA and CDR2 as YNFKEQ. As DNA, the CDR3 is TGTGCCAGCAGCCAAGGACTTATCTACAATGAGCAGTTCTTC. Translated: CASSQGLIYNEQFF.

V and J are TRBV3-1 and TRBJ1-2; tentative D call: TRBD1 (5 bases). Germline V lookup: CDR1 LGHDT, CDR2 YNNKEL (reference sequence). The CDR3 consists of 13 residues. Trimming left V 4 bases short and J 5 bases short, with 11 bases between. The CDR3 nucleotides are TGTGCCAGCAGCCTCCCTGAGGGGTATGGCTACACCTTC. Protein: CASSLPEGYGYTF.

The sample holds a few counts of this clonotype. CDR3 nucleotide sequence: TGCAGCGTTGTGGGGACAGGGGGCTGGCGCGAGCAGTACTTC. Its translation: CSVVGTGGWREQYF. The rearrangement joins TRBV29-1 to TRBJ2-7, with 12 bases lining up with TRBD1. The germline CDR1 and CDR2 sequences are SQVTM and ANQGSEA. With V trimmed by 4 bases and J by 6 bases, 7 bases remained unmatched. This CDR3 region has 14 residues.

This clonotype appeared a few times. This CDR3 is CASRPRAGSSSPQHF. The CDR3 DNA follows: TGTGCCAGCAGGCCACGGGCAGGGTCCTCTTCGCCCCAGCATTTT. The rearrangement links TRBV27 to TRBJ1-5; D is possibly TRBD1 (5 bases). This CDR3 is 15 amino acids long. Germline V gives CDR1 MNHEY, CDR2 SMNVEV (reference sequence). The V gene lost 6 bases and the J gene lost 9 bases, with 21 bases spanning the gap.

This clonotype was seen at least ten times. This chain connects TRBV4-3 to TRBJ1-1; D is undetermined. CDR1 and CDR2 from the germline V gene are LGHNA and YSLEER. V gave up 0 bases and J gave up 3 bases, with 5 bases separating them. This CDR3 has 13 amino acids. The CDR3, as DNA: TGCGCCAGCAGCCAAGATCGGGACACTGAAGCTTTCTTT. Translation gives CASSQDRDTEAFF.

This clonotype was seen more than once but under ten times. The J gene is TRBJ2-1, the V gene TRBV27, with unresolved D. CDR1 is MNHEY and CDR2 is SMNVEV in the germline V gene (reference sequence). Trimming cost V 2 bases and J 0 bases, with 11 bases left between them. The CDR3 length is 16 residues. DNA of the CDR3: TGTGCCAGCAGTTTAGAGCACCCTAGCTCCTACAATGAGCAGTTCTTC. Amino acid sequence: CASSLEHPSSYNEQFF.

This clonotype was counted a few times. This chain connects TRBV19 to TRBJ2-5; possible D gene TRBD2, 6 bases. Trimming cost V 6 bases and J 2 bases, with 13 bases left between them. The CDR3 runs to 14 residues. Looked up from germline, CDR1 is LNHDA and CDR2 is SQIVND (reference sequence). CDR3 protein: CASSWDWQQETQYF. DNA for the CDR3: TGTGCCAGTAGCTGGGACTGGCAACAAGAGACCCAGTACTTC. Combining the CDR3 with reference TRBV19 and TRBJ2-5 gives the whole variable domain DGGITQSPKYLFRKEGQNVTLSCEQNLNHDAMYWYRQDPGQGLRLIYYSQIVNDFQKGDIAEGYSVSREKKESFPLTVTSAQKNPTAFYLCASSWDWQQETQYFGPGTRLLVL.

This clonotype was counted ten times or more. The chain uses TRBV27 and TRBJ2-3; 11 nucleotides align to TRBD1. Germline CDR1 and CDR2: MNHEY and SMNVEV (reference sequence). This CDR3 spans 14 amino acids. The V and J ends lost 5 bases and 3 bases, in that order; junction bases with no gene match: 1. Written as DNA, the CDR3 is TGTGCCAGCAGTCGGGACAGGGGGACAGATACGCAGTATTTT. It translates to CASSRDRGTDTQYF.

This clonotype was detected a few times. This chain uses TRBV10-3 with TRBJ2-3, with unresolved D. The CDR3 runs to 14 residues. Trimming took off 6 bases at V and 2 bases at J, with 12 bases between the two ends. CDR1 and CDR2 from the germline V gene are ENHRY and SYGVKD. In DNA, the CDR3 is TGTGCCATCAGGTCCCGGGCCAACACAGATACGCAGTATTTT. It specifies CAIRSRANTDTQYF.

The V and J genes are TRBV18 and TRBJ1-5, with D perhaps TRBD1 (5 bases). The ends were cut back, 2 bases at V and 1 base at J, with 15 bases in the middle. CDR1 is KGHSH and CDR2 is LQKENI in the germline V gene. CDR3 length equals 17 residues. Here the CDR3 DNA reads TGTGCCAGCTCACCATTCTCAGGGAGTACGAGCAATCAGCCCCAGCATTTT. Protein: CASSPFSGSTSNQPQHF.

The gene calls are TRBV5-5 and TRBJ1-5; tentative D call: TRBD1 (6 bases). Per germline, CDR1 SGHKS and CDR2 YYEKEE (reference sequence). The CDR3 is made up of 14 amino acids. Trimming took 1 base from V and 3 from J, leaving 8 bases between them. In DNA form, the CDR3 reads TGTGCCAGCAGCTTGAGGGGGAACAATCAGCCCCAGCATTTT. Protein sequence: CASSLRGNNQPQHF.

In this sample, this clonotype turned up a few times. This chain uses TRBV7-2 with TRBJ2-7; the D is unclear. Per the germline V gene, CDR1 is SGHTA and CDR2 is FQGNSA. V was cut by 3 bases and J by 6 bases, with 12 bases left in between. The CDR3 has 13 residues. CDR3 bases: TGTGCCAGCAGCTTTTCGGCCCGCAGCGAGCAGTACGTC. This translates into CASSFSARSEQYV.

DNA of the CDR3: TGTGCCAGCAGCCAAAGGATGAACACTGAAGCTTTCTTT. Translated: CASSQRMNTEAFF. The chain couples TRBV3-1 to TRBJ1-1; D gene uncertain. Germline-derived CDR1 and CDR2 are LGHDT and YNNKEL (reference sequence). V was shortened by 2 bases and J by 0 bases, with 4 bases between the two germline ends. The CDR3 is made up of 13 amino acids.

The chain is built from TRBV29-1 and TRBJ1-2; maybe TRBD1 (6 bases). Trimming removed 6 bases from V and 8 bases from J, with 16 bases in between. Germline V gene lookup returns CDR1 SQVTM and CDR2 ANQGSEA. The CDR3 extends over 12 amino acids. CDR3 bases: TGCAGCGTCGAGCGGGGGGCGAAGGGCTACACCTTC. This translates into CSVERGAKGYTF.

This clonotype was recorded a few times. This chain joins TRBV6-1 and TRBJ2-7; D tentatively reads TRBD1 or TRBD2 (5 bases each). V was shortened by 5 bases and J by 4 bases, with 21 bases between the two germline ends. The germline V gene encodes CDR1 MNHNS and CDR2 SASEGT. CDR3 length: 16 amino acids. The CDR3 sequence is CASSPTGTASGYEQYF. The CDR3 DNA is TGTGCCAGCAGTCCCACCGGGACCGCCTCGGGGTACGAGCAGTACTTC.

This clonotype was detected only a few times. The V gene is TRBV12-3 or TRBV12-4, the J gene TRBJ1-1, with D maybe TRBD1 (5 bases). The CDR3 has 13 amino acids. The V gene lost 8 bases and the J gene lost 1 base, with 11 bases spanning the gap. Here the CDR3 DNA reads TGTGCCAGCCGTTCTGGGGCGAACACTGAAGCTTTCTTT. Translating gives CASRSGANTEAFF.

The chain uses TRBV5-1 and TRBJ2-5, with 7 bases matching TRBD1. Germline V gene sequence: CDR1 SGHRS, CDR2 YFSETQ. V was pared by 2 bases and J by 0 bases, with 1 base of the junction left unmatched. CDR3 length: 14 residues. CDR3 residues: CASSFRGNQETQYF. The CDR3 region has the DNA TGCGCCAGCAGCTTCAGGGGGAACCAAGAGACCCAGTACTTC.

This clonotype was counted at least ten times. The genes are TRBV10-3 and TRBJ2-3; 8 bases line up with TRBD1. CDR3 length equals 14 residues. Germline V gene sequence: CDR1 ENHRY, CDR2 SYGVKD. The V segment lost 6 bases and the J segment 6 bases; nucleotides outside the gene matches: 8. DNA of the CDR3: TGTGCCATCAGCGGGGACAGGCCTAGGGATACGCAGTATTTT. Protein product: CAISGDRPRDTQYF.

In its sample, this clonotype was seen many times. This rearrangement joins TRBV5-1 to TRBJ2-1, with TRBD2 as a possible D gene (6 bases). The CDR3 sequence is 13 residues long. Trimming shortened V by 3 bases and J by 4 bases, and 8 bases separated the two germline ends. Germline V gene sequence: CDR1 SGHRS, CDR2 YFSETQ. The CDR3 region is CASSSGDYNEQFF. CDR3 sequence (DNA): TGCGCCAGCAGCTCGGGAGATTACAATGAGCAGTTCTTC. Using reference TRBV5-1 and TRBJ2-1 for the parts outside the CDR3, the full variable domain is KAGVTQTPRYLIKTRGQQVTLSCSPISGHRSVSWYQQTPGQGLQFLFEYFSETQRNKGNFPGRFSGRQFSNSRSEMNVSTLELGDSALYLCASSSGDYNEQFFGPGTRLTVL.

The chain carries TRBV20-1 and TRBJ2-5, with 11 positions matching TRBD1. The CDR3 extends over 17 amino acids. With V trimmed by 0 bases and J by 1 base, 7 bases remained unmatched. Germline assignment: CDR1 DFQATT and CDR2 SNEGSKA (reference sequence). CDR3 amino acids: CSARDHLGTGGQETQYF. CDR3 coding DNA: TGCAGTGCTAGAGACCACCTCGGGACAGGGGGCCAAGAGACCCAGTACTTC.

The CDR3 DNA sequence: TGTGCCAGCAGTTACCAGGGTAACTATGGCTACACCTTC. Translation gives CASSYQGNYGYTF. The chain combines TRBV6-5 with TRBJ1-2, with TRBD1 as a possible D gene (5 bases). Trimming shortened V by 2 bases and J by 1 base, and 5 bases separated the two germline ends. Per germline, CDR1 MNHEY and CDR2 SVGAGI. The CDR3 runs 13 residues.

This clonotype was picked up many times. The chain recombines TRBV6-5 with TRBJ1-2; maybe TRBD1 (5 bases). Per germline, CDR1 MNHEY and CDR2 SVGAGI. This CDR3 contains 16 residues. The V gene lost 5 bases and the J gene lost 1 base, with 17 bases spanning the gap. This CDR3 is CASSHQPGRGNYGYTF. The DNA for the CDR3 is TGTGCCAGCAGTCACCAACCGGGACGGGGTAACTATGGCTACACCTTC.

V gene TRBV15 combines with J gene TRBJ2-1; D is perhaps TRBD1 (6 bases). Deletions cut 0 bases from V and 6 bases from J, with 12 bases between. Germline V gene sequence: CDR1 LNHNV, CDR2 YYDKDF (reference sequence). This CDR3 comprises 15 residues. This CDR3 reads CATSRDRSGANEQFF. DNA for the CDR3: TGTGCCACCAGCAGAGATCGGTCAGGGGCCAATGAGCAGTTCTTC.

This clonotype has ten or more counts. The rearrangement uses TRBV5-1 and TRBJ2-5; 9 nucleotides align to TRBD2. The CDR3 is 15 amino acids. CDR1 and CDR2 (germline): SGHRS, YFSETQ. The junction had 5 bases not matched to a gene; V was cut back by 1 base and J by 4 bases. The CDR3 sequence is CASSLSLAGSETQYF. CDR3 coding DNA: TGCGCCAGCAGCTTGAGTCTAGCGGGGTCAGAGACCCAGTACTTC.